The next 6 T cell receptor beta chains were all read from a single sample in a study of regulatory T cells in long-lasting Graves disease. Combining iRepertoire HTBI primers with Arm-PCR of CDR3 regions, the authors built TCR beta libraries. Each CDR3 protein gets one entry after TCRdb re-called the multiplex PCR reads with MiXCR. The table records around 460,000 distinct CDR3 sequences, roughly 23% of them present only once. Time point in this sample: persistent/refractory GD, antithyroid drugs over 5 years with positive TRAb. The TCR library used RNA extracted from PBMCs. This specimen consisted of peripheral blood mononuclear cells (PBMCs), obtained when the disease was refractory, from a patient treated with antithyroid drugs. Receptors were obtained from a female donor with Graves disease.

This clonotype has a handful of counts. This chain uses TRBV4-3 with TRBJ1-1, with TRBD1 identical over 8 bases. There are 14 residues in the CDR3. Per the germline V gene, CDR1 is LGHNA and CDR2 is YSLEER. The V gene end was trimmed by 6 bases and the J gene end by 5 bases; junction bases not matched to a gene: 8. The DNA of the CDR3 is TGCGCCAGCAGAGAAACAGGGGGATCGACTGAAGCTTTCTTT. Protein: CASRETGGSTEAFF.

On this clonotype: A much larger clone lies one base from this, so it may be a read error. This chain joins TRBV12-3 or TRBV12-4 and TRBJ2-5; a weak D match, TRBD2 (6 bases). The CDR3 has 15 amino acids. With 3 bases removed from V and 7 bases from J, the gap between germline ends came to 18 bases. CDR3 DNA sequence: TGTGCCAGCAGTTTGGTTGGCGGGATTAGGGGGACCCAGTACTTC. Translated, it gives CASSLVGGIRGTQYF.

This clonotype occurred a few times. The rearrangement uses TRBV10-3 and TRBJ1-4; TRBD1 aligns across 9 bases. Germline values: CDR1 ENHRY, CDR2 SYGVKD. The ends lost 2 bases at V and 8 bases at J; junction bases unmatched: 6. The CDR3 loop spans 15 amino acids. The DNA of the CDR3 is TGTGCCATCAGTGAGGGGACAGGGAAAGAAGAAAAACTGTTTTTT. It specifies CAISEGTGKEEKLFF.

This clonotype was detected many times. The chain combines TRBV15 with TRBJ2-5, with a possible D match to TRBD1 (6 bases). The CDR3 spans 17 residues. The germline CDR1 and CDR2 sequences are LNHNV and YYDKDF (reference sequence). The ends were cut back, 0 bases at V and 0 bases at J, with 14 bases in the middle. CDR3: CATSRDGSGANQETQYF. The CDR3 DNA reads TGTGCCACCAGCAGAGATGGGTCAGGGGCGAACCAAGAGACCCAGTACTTC. The full variable domain, its missing parts supplied by reference TRBV15 and TRBJ2-5, is DAMVIQNPRYQVTQFGKPVTLSCSQTLNHNVMYWYQQKSSQAPKLLFHYYDKDFNNEADTPDNFQSRRPNTSFCFLDIRSPGLGDTAMYLCATSRDGSGANQETQYFGPGTRLLVL.

The sample holds many counts of this clonotype. CDR3 sequence: CASSLTTMWSEAFF. The CDR3 DNA reads TGTGCCAGCAGCTTGACTACTATGTGGTCTGAAGCTTTCTTT. V usage is TRBV28 and J usage is TRBJ1-1, with D uncertain. CDR1 and CDR2 (germline): MDHEN, SYDVKM. This CDR3 has 14 amino acids. V was cut by 6 bases and J by 6 bases, with 17 bases left in between.

This clonotype was counted many times. The CDR3 sequence is CASSEVRGENQPQHF. As DNA, the CDR3 is TGTGCCAGCAGTGAAGTAAGGGGGGAGAATCAGCCCCAGCATTTT. The genes are TRBV2 and TRBJ1-5; the D gene is possibly TRBD1 (6 bases). This CDR3 is built from 15 residues. V lost 1 base to trimming and J lost 4 bases, with 11 bases between them. Germline values: CDR1 SNHLY, CDR2 FYNNEI.